The text below deals with one TCR beta chain. Antigen: not known. The sample is drawn from a study of CD8+ T cells in alopecia areata. Whole-study context: Tofacitinib administration persisted for 6 to 18 months, succeeded by 6 months off drug.

Study conclusions and caveats: Higher clonality than in normal scalp was seen in lesional scalp, especially alopecia totalis/universalis.

Extracted RNA was reverse transcribed, and the resulting cDNA served as sequencing template. The protocol was immunoSEQ multiplex PCR, while the TCRdb copy is restricted to in-frame clones and leaves out a portion. Among 140,000 to 150,000 clones, approximately 50% were seen once, and the ten largest hold around 7%. Researchers took lesional scalp punch biopsies and peripheral blood from people who were alopecia areata patients. From germline, CDR1 is SGHRS and CDR2 YFSETQ. This CDR3 region has 14 residues. Between the trimmed V and J ends, which lost 4 bases and 7 bases, there was a span of 15 bases.

The chain recombines TRBV5-1 with TRBJ1-5; D may be TRBD1 (5 bases). Material: CD4+ T cells sorted from blood. This receptor was identified in a human donor with alopecia areata. The DNA for the CDR3 is TGCGCCAGCAGCCCGGGACTAACGGGACAGCCCCAGCATTTT. Its translation is CASSPGLTGQPQHF. Together with reference TRBV5-1 and TRBJ1-5, the CDR3 gives the full variable domain: KAGVTQTPRYLIKTRGQQVTLSCSPISGHRSVSWYQQTPGQGLQFLFEYFSETQRNKGNFPGRFSGRQFSNSRSEMNVSTLELGDSALYLCASSPGLTGQPQHFGDGTRLSIL.